One and the same sample provided the 18 T cell receptor beta chains below, sequenced in a study of blood T cell repertoires in COVID-19. TCRdb's table, derived via immunoSEQ multiplex PCR, lists solely in-frame clones and lacks some. The data contain roughly 400,000 clones, approximately 89% of them singletons. The sequenced sample consisted of PBMCs or T cells enriched from blood (not recorded which). These receptors came from a woman in her thirties or forties who had been exposed to COVID-19.

CDR3 nucleotide sequence: TGTGCCAGTAAGGAGGAGTACTATGGCTACACCTTC. Translating it yields CASKEEYYGYTF. The genes are TRBV19 and TRBJ1-2; D is unclear. Trimming pared 7 bases from V and 3 bases from J, leaving 9 bases between. Germline V CDR1 and CDR2: LNHDA, SQIVND (reference sequence). The CDR3 totals 12 residues.

The chain employs TRBV14 and TRBJ1-1, with 7 bases aligning to TRBD1. After removal of 4 bases from V and 1 base from J, the junction contained 6 bases not matched to a gene. The germline gives CDR1 SGHDN, CDR2 FVKESK. The CDR3 covers 15 residues. In nucleotides, the CDR3 is TGTGCCAGCAGCCGACTTACAGGGGCGAACACTGAAGCTTTCTTT. As protein: CASSRLTGANTEAFF.

The chain has TRBV6-1 and TRBJ1-2; no reliable D call. The germline V gene has CDR1 MNHNS and CDR2 SASEGT. The CDR3 loop spans 14 amino acids. V was cut by 2 bases and J by 1 base, with 8 bases left in between. This CDR3 reads CASSEPRGNYGYTF. In nucleotides, the CDR3 is TGTGCCAGCAGTGAACCTCGGGGTAACTATGGCTACACCTTC.

The rearrangement uses TRBV7-3 and TRBJ1-1; 12 positions agree with TRBD1. There are 18 residues in the CDR3. CDR1 is SGHTA and CDR2 is FQGTGA in the germline V gene. With V trimmed by 5 bases and J by 6 bases, 16 bases remained unmatched. CDR3 in DNA: TGTGCCAGCAGCAAATCCGGGACAGGGGGCTTTCAGGGGTCTGAAGCTTTCTTT. Its translation is CASSKSGTGGFQGSEAFF.

The rearrangement uses TRBV19 and TRBJ1-1; D may be TRBD1 (5 bases). CDR1 is LNHDA, CDR2 SQIVND, per germline (reference sequence). V shed 6 bases and J shed 6 bases, with 14 bases lying between them. The CDR3 has 13 amino acids. CDR3 loop: CASRRGGTPEAFF. CDR3 in DNA: TGTGCCAGTAGGCGAGGAGGGACTCCTGAAGCTTTCTTT.

As concerns this clone: Other nucleotide sequences in the sample specify the same CDR3. V usage is TRBV5-1 and J usage is TRBJ1-1; TRBD1 aligns across 7 bases. CDR1 is SGHRS, CDR2 YFSETQ, per germline. V lost 0 bases to trimming and J lost 1 base; unmatched junction nucleotides: 3. The CDR3 is made up of 15 amino acids. The CDR3 region is CASSLARTGNTEAFF. The CDR3 DNA reads as TGCGCCAGCAGCTTGGCGAGGACAGGGAACACTGAAGCTTTCTTT.

The chain uses TRBV3-1 (or the pseudogene TRBV3-2) and TRBJ2-7, with 8 bases lining up with TRBD2. Germline assignment: CDR1 LGHDT and CDR2 YNNKEL (reference sequence). CDR3 length equals 15 residues. V was pared by 0 bases and J by 8 bases, with 9 bases of the junction left unmatched. CDR3 DNA sequence: TGTGCCAGCAGCCAAGACGGGACGGGGGGGTTGCAGCAGTACTTC. Translating it yields CASSQDGTGGLQQYF.

The chain recombines TRBV11-3 with TRBJ2-5; D unresolved. Trimming stripped 3 bases from V and 0 bases from J, with 8 bases between. The CDR3 is 14 residues long. Germline CDR1 SGHNT, CDR2 YENEEA. The CDR3 sequence is CASSLGLNQETQYF. The CDR3 coding sequence is TGTGCCAGCAGCTTGGGCCTGAACCAAGAGACCCAGTACTTC. The whole variable domain, remainder taken from reference TRBV11-3 and TRBJ2-5, is EAGVVQSPRYKIIEKKQPVAFWCNPISGHNTLYWYLQNLGQGPELLIRYENEEAVDDSQLPKDRFSAERLKGVDSTLKIQPAELGDSAVYLCASSLGLNQETQYFGPGTRLLVL.

This rearrangement joins TRBV19 to TRBJ2-5, with 9 positions matching TRBD2. Germline-derived CDR1 and CDR2 are LNHDA and SQIVND (reference sequence). This CDR3 has 15 residues. Unmatched junction bases numbered 12, after V lost 6 bases and J lost 7 bases. CDR3 protein: CASSLIGGGEWTQYF. DNA for the CDR3: TGTGCCAGTAGCCTGATAGGCGGGGGGGAGTGGACCCAGTACTTC.

This sequence joins TRBV5-6 and TRBJ2-3, with TRBD2 identical over 14 bases. Trimming took 3 bases from V and 2 from J; bases not matched to a gene: 5. The CDR3 contains 17 residues. Germline lookup yields CDR1 SGHDT and CDR2 YYEEEE. This CDR3 reads CASSYLTSGGATDTQYF. The CDR3 DNA reads as TGTGCCAGCAGCTACCTGACTAGCGGGGGGGCCACAGATACGCAGTATTTT.

The chain uses TRBV6-2 or TRBV6-3 and TRBJ1-1; no firm D call. CDR3 size: 13 residues. Germline-derived CDR1 and CDR2 are MNHEY and SVGEGT. The V end lost 2 bases, the J end lost 3 bases, and 7 bases lay between the germline ends. CDR3 residues: CASSYPSYTEAFF. The CDR3 nucleotides read TGTGCCAGCAGTTACCCCTCTTACACTGAAGCTTTCTTT.

This chain uses TRBV6-2 or TRBV6-3 with TRBJ2-7, with D tentatively TRBD1 (6 bases). The CDR3 runs to 15 residues. CDR1 is MNHEY, CDR2 SVGEGT, per germline. V shed 5 bases and J shed 2 bases, with 16 bases lying between them. CDR3 region: CASSAPGTPAYEQYF. The CDR3 region has the DNA TGTGCCAGCAGTGCCCCCGGGACACCCGCCTACGAGCAGTACTTC.

V gene TRBV6-5 combines with J gene TRBJ2-1; TRBD2 is a possible D gene (6 bases). The CDR3 sequence is 16 residues long. Germline-derived CDR1 and CDR2 are MNHEY and SVGAGI. Trimming left V 3 bases short and J 3 bases short, with 15 bases between. CDR3 nucleotide sequence: TGTGCCAGCAGTTATCGGTCCGGACTACACTACAATGAGCAGTTCTTC. Residues: CASSYRSGLHYNEQFF.

The CDR3 bases are TGTGCCAGTAGTGGGAGTCCGAACACTGAAGCTTTCTTT. Its translation is CASSGSPNTEAFF. V gene TRBV19 combines with J gene TRBJ1-1, with D unresolved. Trimming removed 5 bases from V and 1 base from J, with 8 bases in between. Germline V lookup: CDR1 LNHDA, CDR2 SQIVND (reference sequence). This CDR3 is built from 13 residues.

The chain carries TRBV19 and TRBJ1-2; D not resolved. Trimming left V 6 bases short and J 4 bases short, with 21 bases between. CDR1 is LNHDA and CDR2 is SQIVND in the germline V gene (reference sequence). The CDR3 is made up of 16 amino acids. The CDR3 sequence: CASSQPRAGLAYGYTF. The CDR3 DNA sequence: TGTGCCAGTAGCCAGCCGCGGGCAGGCCTTGCCTATGGCTACACCTTC.

The chain employs TRBV12-5 and TRBJ2-1, with TRBD2 identical over 12 bases. The CDR3 length is 19 residues. Germline V gives CDR1 LGHNT, CDR2 FRNRAP. The trim removed 2 bases at V and 2 bases at J, leaving 10 bases unmatched. The CDR3: CASGLLRLAGGPAYNEQFF. In DNA form, the CDR3 reads TGTGCTAGTGGTTTGCTCCGTCTAGCGGGGGGGCCTGCCTACAATGAGCAGTTCTTC.

The chain uses TRBV7-3 and TRBJ2-1; 9 bases match TRBD2. This CDR3 region has 19 residues. CDR1 is SGHTA, CDR2 FQGTGA, per germline. V lost 5 bases to trimming and J lost 2 bases; unmatched junction nucleotides: 16. The CDR3 sequence is CASSIPAGGFSSTYNEQFF. The CDR3 bases are TGTGCCAGCAGCATACCGGCGGGAGGGTTTTCTAGTACCTACAATGAGCAGTTCTTC. The full variable domain, its missing parts supplied by reference TRBV7-3 and TRBJ2-1, is GAGVSQTPSNKVTEKGKYVELRCDPISGHTALYWYRQSLGQGPEFLIYFQGTGAADDSGLPNDRFFAVRPEGSVSTLKIQRTERGDSAVYLCASSIPAGGFSSTYNEQFFGPGTRLTVL.

DNA for the CDR3: TGCAGCGTTGATGGACTTGCCCGGGGGAACACTGAAGCTTTCTTT. Translation: CSVDGLARGNTEAFF. The chain couples TRBV29-1 to TRBJ1-1; D unclear. V gave up 3 bases and J gave up 1 base, with 15 bases separating them. Germline loops: CDR1 SQVTM, CDR2 ANQGSEA. The length of the CDR3 is 15 residues.